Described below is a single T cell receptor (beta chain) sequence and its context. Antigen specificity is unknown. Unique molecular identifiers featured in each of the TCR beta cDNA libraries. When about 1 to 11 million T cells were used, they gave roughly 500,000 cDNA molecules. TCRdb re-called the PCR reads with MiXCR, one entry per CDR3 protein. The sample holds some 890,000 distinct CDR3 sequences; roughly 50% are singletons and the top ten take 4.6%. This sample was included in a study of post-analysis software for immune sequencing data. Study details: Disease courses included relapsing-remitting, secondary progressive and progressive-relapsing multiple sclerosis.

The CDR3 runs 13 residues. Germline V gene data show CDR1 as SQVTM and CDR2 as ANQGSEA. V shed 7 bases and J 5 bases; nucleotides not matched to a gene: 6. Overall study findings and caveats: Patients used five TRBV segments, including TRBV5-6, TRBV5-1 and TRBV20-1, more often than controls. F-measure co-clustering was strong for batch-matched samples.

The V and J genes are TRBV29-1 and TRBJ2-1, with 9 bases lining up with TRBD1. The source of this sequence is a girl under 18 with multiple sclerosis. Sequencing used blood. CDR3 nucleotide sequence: TGCAGCGCCGAAAGGACAGGGGACAATGAGCAGTTCTTC. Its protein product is CSAERTGDNEQFF.